This TCR beta chain appears in the sequencing data of a study of PD-L1 blockade in urothelial cancer. About the research overall: Men with urothelial cancer arising in the bladder made up about 90% of the roughly 29 patients.

The assay was immunoSEQ multiplex PCR, and TCRdb's table has in-frame clones only and misses some. Counted here are 25,000 to 30,000 clones, more than 75% occurring once; the ten biggest clones make up under 3.5%. Germline V CDR1 and CDR2: MNHEY, SMNVEV (reference sequence). The CDR3 runs 16 residues. Trimming took 7 bases from V and 0 from J; bases not matched to a gene: 11. The material was PBMCs, obtained around atezolizumab (anti-PD-L1) treatment. The source of this sequence is a middle-aged man with urothelial cancer. The rearrangement joins TRBV27 to TRBJ2-7, with 8 nucleotides matching TRBD1. The CDR3 DNA is TGTGCCAGCACCGTTAACCCAGGACAGGGCTCCTACGAGCAGTACTTC. Translation: CASTVNPGQGSYEQYF.